Below are 25 T cell receptor beta chains sequenced from a single sample in a study of blood T cell repertoires in COVID-19. Repertoires were generated with immunoSEQ multiplex PCR, while TCRdb's copy carries only in-frame clones and drops some. The sample includes 62,000 or so clones, approximately 88% seen only once; the top ten take approximately 2.5%. The sample taken for sequencing was peripheral blood. The source of these receptors is a human donor in a cohort sampled during active COVID-19.

This clone has a single count. The genes are TRBV7-9 and TRBJ2-5; D ambiguous. The germline CDR1 and CDR2 sequences are SEHNR and FQNEAQ (reference sequence). This CDR3 has 11 residues. Trimming removed 1 base at V and 9 bases at J, with 6 bases between. Here the CDR3 reads CASSLGGAQYF. The DNA for the CDR3 is TGTGCCAGCAGCTTAGGAGGAGCCCAGTACTTC. Drawing the rest from reference TRBV7-9 and TRBJ2-5, the complete variable domain is DTGVSQNPRHKITKRGQNVTFRCDPISEHNRLYWYRQTLGQGPEFLTYFQNEAQLEKSRLLSDRFSAERPKGSFSTLEIQRTEQGDSAMYLCASSLGGAQYFGPGTRLLVL.

The rearrangement links TRBV7-9 to TRBJ1-4; a weak D match, TRBD1 (5 bases). The CDR3 length is 14 residues. Germline V gives CDR1 SEHNR, CDR2 FQNEAQ (reference sequence). Trimming removed 0 bases at V and 5 bases at J, with 7 bases between. The CDR3 DNA reads as TGTGCCAGCAGCTTAGCGACAGAAAATGAAAAACTGTTTTTT. It codes for CASSLATENEKLFF.

This clone was picked up one time. V is TRBV2 and J is TRBJ2-7; D unclear. The CDR3 covers 11 residues. The germline gives CDR1 SNHLY, CDR2 FYNNEI. Between the trimmed V and J ends, which lost 3 bases and 9 bases, there was a span of 9 bases. CDR3 amino acids: CASSETNAQYF. CDR3 nucleotides: TGTGCCAGCAGTGAGACAAACGCGCAGTACTTC. The entire variable domain, with the rest obtained from reference TRBV2 and TRBJ2-7, is as follows: EPEVTQTPSHQVTQMGQEVILRCVPISNHLYFYWYRQILGQKVEFLVSFYNNEISEKSEIFDDQFSVERPDGSNFTLKIRSTKLEDSAMYFCASSETNAQYFGPGTRLTVT.

The chain joins TRBV30 to TRBJ2-1; D may be TRBD1 (6 bases). This CDR3 has 14 amino acids. V was pared by 4 bases and J by 5 bases, with 15 bases between. CDR1 GTSNPN and CDR2 SVGIG come from the germline V gene (reference sequence). The CDR3: CAWNRGTADNEQFF. For the CDR3, the DNA is TGTGCCTGGAATAGGGGGACGGCCGACAATGAGCAGTTCTTC.

The genes are TRBV7-2 and TRBJ1-5; 7 bases map to TRBD1. This CDR3 region has 14 residues. Germline V CDR1 and CDR2: SGHTA, FQGNSA. The ends lost 4 bases at V and 4 bases at J; junction bases unmatched: 4. In DNA, the CDR3 is TGTGCCAGCAGCTCGCGACAGGGTAATCAGCCCCAGCATTTT. As protein: CASSSRQGNQPQHF.

This sequence joins TRBV5-4 and TRBJ2-3; D gene unclear. Trimming took off 1 base at V and 3 bases at J, with 6 bases between the two ends. Germline CDR1 reads SGHNT; CDR2 reads YYREEE (reference sequence). The CDR3 contains 13 residues. This chain's CDR3 is CASSLPGTDTQYF. The CDR3 bases are TGTGCCAGCAGCTTGCCAGGTACAGATACGCAGTATTTT.

V usage is TRBV2 and J usage is TRBJ1-1, with D tentatively TRBD1 (5 bases). V was clipped by 7 bases and J by 1 base, with 10 bases between them. Germline-derived CDR1 and CDR2 are SNHLY and FYNNEI. CDR3 length: 13 amino acids. CDR3 amino acids: CASIRDSNTEAFF. Written as DNA, the CDR3 is TGTGCCAGCATCCGGGACTCGAACACTGAAGCTTTCTTT.

This rearrangement joins TRBV18 to TRBJ2-1, with a possible D match to TRBD2 (5 bases). This CDR3 contains 15 residues. The germline gives CDR1 KGHSH, CDR2 LQKENI. Trimming took off 5 bases at V and 6 bases at J, with 17 bases between the two ends. The CDR3 protein is CASSKEIAGGNEQFF. CDR3 nucleotides: TGTGCCAGCTCAAAGGAGATAGCCGGAGGCAATGAGCAGTTCTTC.

The chain joins TRBV6-6 to TRBJ2-7; the match to TRBD1 covers 8 bases. The CDR3 is made up of 16 amino acids. Germline CDR1 and CDR2: MNHNY and SVGAGI (reference sequence). The V gene end was trimmed by 5 bases and the J gene end by 0 bases; junction bases not matched to a gene: 9. The CDR3 loop is CASSRRQGSSSYEQYF. CDR3 sequence (DNA): TGTGCCAGCAGTCGAAGACAGGGGTCCAGCTCCTACGAGCAGTACTTC.

The chain combines TRBV7-3 with TRBJ1-1; 7 bases are shared with TRBD1. CDR1 is SGHTA, CDR2 FQGTGA, per germline. The ends lost 5 bases at V and 0 bases at J; junction bases unmatched: 6. The length of the CDR3 is 15 residues. CDR3 loop: CASSTWTGLNTEAFF. As DNA, the CDR3 is TGTGCCAGCAGCACATGGACAGGACTGAACACTGAAGCTTTCTTT.

This chain joins TRBV7-2 and TRBJ2-3, with TRBD2 identical over 9 bases. This CDR3 has 16 residues. Germline trimming cut 0 bases from V and 5 bases from J; bases unmatched to any gene: 6. The germline gives CDR1 SGHTA, CDR2 FQGNSA. The CDR3 sequence is CASSLAAGGPKDTQYF. The CDR3 coding sequence is TGTGCCAGCAGCTTAGCGGCGGGGGGGCCCAAAGATACGCAGTATTTT.

This clone has just one count. J is TRBJ2-1 and V is TRBV5-1, with 10 bases fitting TRBD1. The V segment lost 0 bases and the J segment 12 bases; nucleotides outside the gene matches: 6. CDR1 SGHRS and CDR2 YFSETQ come from the germline V gene. The CDR3 totals 14 residues. CDR3 nucleotide sequence: TGCGCCAGCAGCTTGGGACAGGGGGCGCCGCGGCAGTTCTTC. The encoded protein is CASSLGQGAPRQFF.

The CDR3 is CASSPLAGGEETQYF. For the CDR3, the DNA is TGTGCCAGCAGCCCCCTAGCGGGAGGGGAAGAGACCCAGTACTTC. The gene calls are TRBV4-2 and TRBJ2-5, with 12 bases lining up with TRBD2. The germline V gene has CDR1 LGHNA and CDR2 YNFKEQ. The CDR3 has 15 residues. Trimming took 4 bases from V and 3 from J; bases not matched to a gene: 3.

V usage is TRBV2 and J usage is TRBJ1-3; D unclear. CDR3 size: 14 residues. Germline V gives CDR1 SNHLY, CDR2 FYNNEI. V lost 3 bases, J lost 0 bases, and 6 bases lay in between. CDR3 sequence: CASSDRISGNTIYF. As DNA, the CDR3 is TGTGCCAGCAGTGACAGGATCTCTGGAAACACCATATATTTT. The full variable domain, completed using reference TRBV2 and TRBJ1-3, is EPEVTQTPSHQVTQMGQEVILRCVPISNHLYFYWYRQILGQKVEFLVSFYNNEISEKSEIFDDQFSVERPDGSNFTLKIRSTKLEDSAMYFCASSDRISGNTIYFGEGSWLTVV.

CDR3: CASDTTAGGDYNEQFF. The CDR3 DNA reads TGTGCCAGCGATACTACGGCGGGGGGGGACTACAATGAGCAGTTCTTC. The chain is built from TRBV2 and TRBJ2-1, with 9 bases lining up with TRBD2. Per the germline V gene, CDR1 is SNHLY and CDR2 is FYNNEI. Trimming took 8 bases from V and 3 from J; bases not matched to a gene: 11. The CDR3 loop spans 16 amino acids.

The chain uses TRBV4-2 and TRBJ1-1; D possibly corresponds to TRBD1 (6 bases). The CDR3 extends over 16 amino acids. With 1 base removed from V and 3 bases from J, the gap between germline ends came to 15 bases. Germline V gives CDR1 LGHNA, CDR2 YNFKEQ. CDR3 sequence reads: CASSQGPGERYTEAFF. The CDR3 nucleotides are TGTGCCAGCAGCCAAGGCCCAGGGGAGAGGTACACTGAAGCTTTCTTT.

In this sample, this clone turned up once. The gene calls are TRBV19 and TRBJ1-2; D possibly corresponds to TRBD1 (6 bases). There are 15 residues in the CDR3. Trimming removed 8 bases from V and 6 bases from J, with 22 bases in between. Germline V gene sequence: CDR1 LNHDA, CDR2 SQIVND (reference sequence). This CDR3 reads CASLPDRHKWDGYTF. For the CDR3, the DNA is TGTGCCAGTCTCCCTGACAGGCATAAGTGGGATGGCTACACCTTC.

CDR3: CASSLGVGVTEAFF. The CDR3 region has the DNA TGTGCCAGCAGCTTAGGGGTGGGAGTGACTGAAGCTTTCTTT. The chain couples TRBV7-8 to TRBJ1-1; D unclear. The CDR3 spans 14 residues. Germline lookup yields CDR1 SGHVS and CDR2 FQNEAQ. V shed 1 base and J shed 5 bases, with 11 bases lying between them.

This chain joins TRBV18 and TRBJ2-3; 9 nucleotides agree with TRBD1. V shed 3 bases, J shed 1 base, and the junction held 5 bases outside the gene matches. The length of the CDR3 is 16 residues. Germline-derived CDR1 and CDR2 are KGHSH and LQKENI. CDR3 bases: TGTGCCAGCTCACCGCCGACAGGGGGAGGCACAGATACGCAGTATTTT. The encoded protein is CASSPPTGGGTDTQYF.

The chain carries TRBV6-5 and TRBJ1-5, with D tentatively TRBD1 (5 bases). Germline V gene data show CDR1 as MNHEY and CDR2 as SVGAGI. Trimming took 5 bases from V and 0 from J, leaving 8 bases between them. The CDR3 sequence is 14 residues long. CDR3 nucleotides: TGTGCCAGCAGTCGGGGGGTTAGCAATCAGCCCCAGCATTTT. As protein: CASSRGVSNQPQHF.

The chain employs TRBV7-2 and TRBJ2-3; 9 bases match TRBD2. The germline V gene has CDR1 SGHTA and CDR2 FQGNSA. V was clipped by 3 bases and J by 0 bases; unmatched bases: 4. This CDR3 contains 16 residues. Here the CDR3 DNA reads TGTGCCAGCAGCTTTACAAGCGGGGGGAGCACAGATACGCAGTATTTT. This gives the protein CASSFTSGGSTDTQYF.

The chain has TRBV6-2 or TRBV6-3 and TRBJ2-7, with TRBD2 matching 8 bases. Germline V gives CDR1 MNHEY, CDR2 SVGEGT. The CDR3 covers 16 residues. Trimming at V came to 0 bases and at J to 5 bases, leaving 9 bases not matched to a gene. The CDR3: CASSYSTSGPPHEQYF. CDR3 bases: TGTGCCAGCAGTTACTCAACTAGCGGTCCCCCCCACGAGCAGTACTTC.

The chain joins TRBV30 to TRBJ2-1; 7 positions agree with TRBD2. CDR3 length: 13 residues. With V trimmed by 5 bases and J by 6 bases, 7 bases remained unmatched. Germline CDR1 GTSNPN, CDR2 SVGIG (reference sequence). CDR3 DNA: TGTGCCTGGGTAACGGGAGGCAGCAATGAGCAGTTCTTC. Translating it yields CAWVTGGSNEQFF.

The chain has TRBV6-6 and TRBJ1-2; D gene unclear. Deletions cut 4 bases from V and 0 bases from J, with 12 bases between. The CDR3 totals 15 residues. The germline CDR1 and CDR2 sequences are MNHNY and SVGAGI (reference sequence). In nucleotides, the CDR3 is TGTGCCAGCAGTTCGGGATTCGGAGCTAACTATGGCTACACCTTC. This gives the protein CASSSGFGANYGYTF.

This clone is a singleton in its sample. The genes are TRBV7-2 and TRBJ1-2, with 9 bases that match TRBD1. The CDR3 length is 15 residues. The germline V gene has CDR1 SGHTA and CDR2 FQGNSA. V was clipped by 1 base and J by 7 bases; unmatched bases: 7. DNA for the CDR3: TGTGCCAGCAGCTTAGGATACACAGGGGGCGCTGGCTACACCTTC. Translated: CASSLGYTGGAGYTF.